The clone carrying this TCR beta chain has at least ten counts. Germline V gives CDR1 KGHDR, CDR2 SFDVKD. The CDR3 length is 15 residues. V lost 4 bases to trimming and J lost 2 bases, with 14 bases between them. This sample was taken from a study of neurological immune-mediated disorders. MiXCR, applied by TCRdb to the 5' RACE reads, yields one record per CDR3 protein. Here the sample spans tens of thousands of distinct CDR3 sequences, roughly 15% being singletons. The genes are TRBV24-1 and TRBJ2-7, with TRBD2 as a possible D gene (5 bases). Sequencing was carried out using PBMCs. The source of this sequence is a woman in her 50s in good health. This CDR3 reads CATSDVGGQPYEQYF. CDR3 nucleotide sequence: TGTGCCACCAGTGACGTAGGCGGGCAACCCTACGAGCAGTACTTC.